One and the same sample provided the 27 T cell receptor beta chains below, sequenced in a study of cytomegalovirus exposure and HLA in healthy donors (dated by TCRdb to 2016 to 2017). Library preparation used the immunoSEQ multiplex PCR assay. Not all clones reach the TCRdb copy of this immuneACCESS table, which keeps in-frame sequences only. Checked studies attribute under half of the gap to unresolved V genes and leave the rest unexplained. The table for this sample lists some 250,000 clones; nearly 90% of them were counted only once. Under 0.4% of the sample comes from the top ten. The source material was PBMCs. The source of these receptors is a woman younger than 30 in good health and CMV-seronegative.

V gene TRBV6-6 combines with J gene TRBJ1-6; D remains unclear. Germline lookup yields CDR1 MNHNY and CDR2 SVGAGI (reference sequence). Trimming removed 0 bases from V and 9 bases from J, with 3 bases in between. CDR3 size: 12 residues. For the CDR3, the DNA is TGTGCCAGCAGTTACTCGGCTTCACCCCTCCACTTT. This gives the protein CASSYSASPLHF.

The rearrangement joins TRBV6-1 to TRBJ1-2; D is possibly TRBD1 (6 bases). Per the germline V gene, CDR1 is MNHNS and CDR2 is SASEGT. The CDR3 length is 15 residues. V dropped 4 bases and J dropped 4 bases, with 16 bases sitting between them. CDR3 protein: CASSVTGLSLYGYTF. The CDR3 bases are TGTGCCAGCAGTGTGACAGGTCTTTCGCTCTATGGCTACACCTTC.

The chain carries TRBV29-1 and TRBJ1-1, with TRBD1 matching over 8 bases. The CDR3 has 13 amino acids. V shed 6 bases and J 4 bases; nucleotides not matched to a gene: 7. The germline V gene encodes CDR1 SQVTM and CDR2 ANQGSEA. The CDR3 is CSVTTGVGTEAFF. The DNA for the CDR3 is TGCAGCGTCACGACAGGGGTAGGCACTGAAGCTTTCTTT.

The chain carries TRBV28 and TRBJ2-5, with 7 bases aligning to TRBD2. V was clipped by 5 bases and J by 0 bases; unmatched bases: 9. CDR3 length equals 16 residues. Germline V CDR1 and CDR2: MDHEN, SYDVKM. Written as DNA, the CDR3 is TGTGCCAGCAGTCTACCAGCGGGGCCGTACCAAGAGACCCAGTACTTC. This sequence encodes CASSLPAGPYQETQYF.

The chain uses TRBV7-6 and TRBJ2-7; possible D gene TRBD2, 6 bases. The germline V and J ends were trimmed by 7 bases and 0 bases, with 10 bases remaining between them. The CDR3 consists of 13 residues. Germline assignment: CDR1 SGHVS and CDR2 FNYEAQ. The CDR3 reads CASTQAGSYEQYF. Here the CDR3 DNA reads TGTGCCAGCACTCAAGCGGGCTCCTACGAGCAGTACTTC. Supplemented by reference TRBV7-6 and TRBJ2-7, the full variable domain reads GAGVSQSPRYKVTKRGQDVALRCDPISGHVSLYWYRQALGQGPEFLTYFNYEAQQDKSGLPNDRFSAERPEGSISTLTIQRTEQRDSAMYRCASTQAGSYEQYFGPGTRLTVT.

The chain has TRBV7-8 and TRBJ2-1, with D uncertain. With 4 bases removed from V and 5 bases from J, the gap between germline ends came to 6 bases. The germline gives CDR1 SGHVS, CDR2 FQNEAQ. This CDR3 has 12 residues. CDR3 sequence (DNA): TGTGCCAGCAGCTACCGGGACAATGAGCAGTTCTTC. Translating gives CASSYRDNEQFF.

V is TRBV6-6 and J is TRBJ1-1, with 8 bases that match TRBD1. The germline gives CDR1 MNHNY, CDR2 SVGAGI (reference sequence). The length of the CDR3 is 15 residues. The V segment lost 6 bases and the J segment 5 bases; nucleotides outside the gene matches: 11. CDR3 bases: TGTGCCAGCAGCCGCTCGACAGGGGAGGTTACTGAAGCTTTCTTT. Translating it yields CASSRSTGEVTEAFF.

The rearrangement uses TRBV20-1 and TRBJ2-7; D is perhaps TRBD2 (6 bases). The germline V and J ends were trimmed by 1 base and 13 bases, with 14 bases remaining between them. The CDR3 spans 11 residues. Germline CDR1 is DFQATT and CDR2 is SNEGSKA (reference sequence). The CDR3 nucleotides read TGCAGTGCTAGAGTCGGCGGGGTACGCTACTTC. It is translated as CSARVGGVRYF.

This clone was counted a few times. The V and J genes are TRBV27 and TRBJ1-1; D not resolved. Germline V gene sequence: CDR1 MNHEY, CDR2 SMNVEV (reference sequence). Trimming stripped 4 bases from V and 7 bases from J, with 10 bases between. The CDR3 has 12 amino acids. In DNA form, the CDR3 reads TGTGCCAGCAGTTATCGGGGAATTGAAGCTTTCTTT. As protein: CASSYRGIEAFF.

This clone appeared once. The chain couples TRBV5-1 to TRBJ2-7; 7 bases line up with TRBD1. This CDR3 comprises 13 residues. The trim removed 3 bases at V and 2 bases at J, leaving 2 bases unmatched. Germline V gene lookup returns CDR1 SGHRS and CDR2 YFSETQ. CDR3 residues: CASSWDRAYEQYF. In DNA, the CDR3 is TGCGCCAGCAGCTGGGACAGAGCCTACGAGCAGTACTTC.

The chain couples TRBV29-1 to TRBJ1-2; the match to TRBD1 covers 8 bases. The CDR3 runs 16 residues. From germline, CDR1 is SQVTM and CDR2 ANQGSEA. The V and J ends lost 6 bases and 1 base, in that order; junction bases with no gene match: 13. The CDR3 region is CSVGPNPGQGNYGYTF. The CDR3 DNA reads as TGCAGCGTCGGACCCAACCCCGGACAGGGTAACTATGGCTACACCTTC.

The chain combines TRBV7-6 with TRBJ1-6; 7 bases fit TRBD1. J was trimmed by 7 bases and V by 1 base; bases with no gene match: 4. The CDR3 has 15 amino acids. Per germline, CDR1 SGHVS and CDR2 FNYEAQ. The CDR3 DNA reads as TGTGCCAGCAGCTTAGTTGGGACAGAGAATTCACCCCTCCACTTT. As protein: CASSLVGTENSPLHF.

The chain uses TRBV21-1 and TRBJ2-3; the DNA was not used to check the table's D call, TRBD2. TRBV21-1 counts as a pseudogene. The length of the CDR3 is 16 residues. The CDR3: CASRYAGSAGTDTQYF. For the CDR3, the DNA is TGTGCCAGCAGGTATGCAGGGTCCGCGGGGACAGATACGCAGTATTTT.

V is TRBV19 and J is TRBJ2-2, with D perhaps TRBD1 (5 bases). The V end lost 8 bases, the J end lost 3 bases, and 13 bases lay between the germline ends. CDR1 is LNHDA, CDR2 SQIVND, per germline (reference sequence). This CDR3 has 14 amino acids. The CDR3 coding sequence is TGTGCCAGTGCTACAGGAGACTACACCGGGGAGCTGTTTTTT. Protein sequence: CASATGDYTGELFF.

The genes are TRBV7-9 and TRBJ2-5; maybe TRBD2 (6 bases). This CDR3 contains 15 residues. Deletions cut 5 bases from V and 7 bases from J, with 20 bases between. Per the germline V gene, CDR1 is SEHNR and CDR2 is FQNEAQ (reference sequence). The CDR3 DNA is TGTGCCAGCAGCCAAATCGGGGGTAGCTATCCGACCCAGTACTTC. Protein sequence: CASSQIGGSYPTQYF.

The genes are TRBV7-9 and TRBJ1-4; D may be TRBD1 (5 bases). This CDR3 comprises 14 residues. The germline V gene has CDR1 SEHNR and CDR2 FQNEAQ (reference sequence). V lost 5 bases to trimming and J lost 4 bases, with 11 bases between them. The CDR3, as DNA: TGTGCCAGCAGCCAAGACAGACGTAATGAAAAACTGTTTTTT. Protein: CASSQDRRNEKLFF. The variable domain in full, with the rest retrieved from reference TRBV7-9 and TRBJ1-4, is DTGVSQNPRHKITKRGQNVTFRCDPISEHNRLYWYRQTLGQGPEFLTYFQNEAQLEKSRLLSDRFSAERPKGSFSTLEIQRTEQGDSAMYLCASSQDRRNEKLFFGSGTQLSVL.

The chain combines TRBV4-1 with TRBJ1-1, with D maybe TRBD1 (6 bases). V lost 4 bases and J 8 bases, leaving 8 bases between the germline ends. This CDR3 has 11 amino acids. Germline CDR1 is MGHRA and CDR2 is YSYEKL. CDR3 nucleotides: TGCGCCAGCAGCCTCGGGACAGAAGCTTTCTTT. Translating it yields CASSLGTEAFF.

The chain recombines TRBV9 with TRBJ2-1, with a possible D match to TRBD1 (6 bases). The CDR3 has 15 amino acids. The germline V gene has CDR1 SGDLS and CDR2 YYNGEE. V was shortened by 0 bases and J by 4 bases, with 11 bases between the two germline ends. The CDR3 reads CASSVVGTPYNEQFF. CDR3 DNA sequence: TGTGCCAGCAGCGTAGTCGGGACACCATACAATGAGCAGTTCTTC. Full variable domain (remainder filled in from reference TRBV9 and TRBJ2-1): DSGVTQTPKHLITATGQRVTLRCSPRSGDLSVYWYQQSLDQGLQFLIQYYNGEERAKGNILERFSAQQFPDLHSELNLSSLELGDSALYFCASSVVGTPYNEQFFGPGTRLTVL.

The chain employs TRBV5-4 and TRBJ1-6; possibly TRBD1 for D (5 bases). The V and J ends lost 2 bases and 5 bases respectively, with 11 bases between them. The CDR3 contains 15 residues. Germline CDR1 and CDR2: SGHNT and YYREEE (reference sequence). CDR3: CASSFPPGNNSPLHF. The DNA of the CDR3 is TGTGCCAGCAGCTTCCCCCCAGGGAATAATTCACCCCTCCACTTT.

This CDR3 is CAISDPTSGVSYEQYF. The DNA for the CDR3 is TGTGCCATCAGTGACCCTACTAGCGGGGTCTCCTACGAGCAGTACTTC. The chain joins TRBV10-3 to TRBJ2-7; TRBD2 aligns across 10 bases. The V gene end was trimmed by 3 bases and the J gene end by 0 bases; junction bases not matched to a gene: 5. The CDR3 consists of 16 residues. CDR1 is ENHRY, CDR2 SYGVKD, per germline.

V and J are TRBV10-3 and TRBJ2-7; 9 bases map to TRBD1. This CDR3 has 13 residues. The germline V gene encodes CDR1 ENHRY and CDR2 SYGVKD. The J segment lost 4 bases and the V segment lost 10 bases, leaving 8 bases of the junction unmatched. The CDR3 sequence: CATRGTGLYEQYV. The CDR3 bases are TGTGCCACCCGGGGGACAGGGTTATACGAGCAGTACGTC.

This chain joins TRBV9 and TRBJ2-1; D not certain. Trimming removed 3 bases at V and 3 bases at J, with 10 bases between. This CDR3 contains 14 residues. Per germline, CDR1 SGDLS and CDR2 YYNGEE. In DNA, the CDR3 is TGTGCCAGCAGCGGGTTGAGGTTCTACAATGAGCAGTTCTTC. The encoded protein is CASSGLRFYNEQFF. The full variable domain, completed using reference TRBV9 and TRBJ2-1, is DSGVTQTPKHLITATGQRVTLRCSPRSGDLSVYWYQQSLDQGLQFLIQYYNGEERAKGNILERFSAQQFPDLHSELNLSSLELGDSALYFCASSGLRFYNEQFFGPGTRLTVL.

This rearrangement joins TRBV7-3 to TRBJ1-2; perhaps TRBD1 as D (5 bases). Germline CDR1 and CDR2: SGHTA and FQGTGA. The V and J ends lost 6 bases and 7 bases respectively, with 15 bases between them. This CDR3 contains 13 residues. The CDR3 protein is CASRSDSSSGYTF. The CDR3 bases are TGTGCCAGCAGAAGCGACAGCTCAAGTGGCTACACCTTC.

The gene calls are TRBV5-1 and TRBJ2-5, with 11 bases fitting TRBD2. The CDR3 covers 16 residues. Germline trimming cut 2 bases from V and 0 bases from J; bases unmatched to any gene: 3. CDR1 and CDR2 (germline): SGHRS, YFSETQ. The CDR3: CASSFRLAGNQETQYF. The CDR3 DNA follows: TGCGCCAGCAGCTTTCGACTAGCGGGAAACCAAGAGACCCAGTACTTC.

The rearrangement joins TRBV30 to TRBJ1-5; TRBD1 matches 9 bases. This CDR3 is built from 15 residues. In germline, CDR1 is GTSNPN, CDR2 SVGIG (reference sequence). V was pared by 0 bases and J by 4 bases, with 4 bases of the junction left unmatched. The CDR3 is CAWSVLGQGNQPQHF. The DNA for the CDR3 is TGTGCCTGGAGTGTTCTTGGACAGGGGAATCAGCCCCAGCATTTT.

This chain links TRBV6-5 with TRBJ2-7; D gene unclear. The germline V and J ends were trimmed by 6 bases and 2 bases, with 8 bases remaining between them. The germline V gene has CDR1 MNHEY and CDR2 SVGAGI. The CDR3 sequence is 12 residues long. The CDR3 nucleotides read TGTGCCAGCAGCAAGAGCACCTACGAGCAGTACTTC. This sequence encodes CASSKSTYEQYF.

The V gene is TRBV25-1, the J gene TRBJ2-7, with 7 bases matching TRBD1. V trimming: 5 bases; J trimming: 3 bases; junction bases outside the gene matches: 7. Germline CDR1 MGHDK, CDR2 SYGVNS. The CDR3 totals 14 residues. The CDR3 here is CASSSLAGGYEQYF. CDR3 coding DNA: TGTGCCAGCAGTTCCCTGGCAGGGGGCTACGAGCAGTACTTC.